The 26 T cell receptor beta chains reported below all come from one sample, sequenced in a study of CD8 T cells in Susac syndrome. After extraction with the RNeasy kit, about 0.5 to 1 ug of the RNA was reverse transcribed using random hexamers. TCRdb reanalysed the immunoSEQ multiplex PCR reads using MiXCR and keeps one entry per CDR3 protein. In the table there are approximately 260,000 distinct CDR3 sequences, 90% to 97% of which are singletons. Sequencing was done on a sample of CD4+ T cells from PBMCs. Receptors originate from a human donor with Susac syndrome.

V gene TRBV4-1 combines with J gene TRBJ1-3; no definite D call. The CDR3 length is 14 residues. Trimming shortened V by 2 bases and J by 0 bases, and 5 bases separated the two germline ends. Germline lookup yields CDR1 MGHRA and CDR2 YSYEKL. The CDR3 DNA is TGCGCCAGCAGCCAATTGGGCTCTGGAAACACCATATATTTT. Its protein product is CASSQLGSGNTIYF.

This rearrangement joins TRBV15 to TRBJ2-1, with D unclear. Trimming left V 1 base short and J 7 bases short, with 2 bases between. The CDR3 consists of 11 residues. CDR1 and CDR2 (germline): LNHNV, YYDKDF (reference sequence). The CDR3 region is CATSRVNEQFF. CDR3 sequence (DNA): TGTGCCACCAGCAGAGTGAATGAGCAGTTCTTC.

This clonotype was observed once. The chain couples TRBV5-1 to TRBJ2-6, with no clear D. CDR3 length: 15 amino acids. Germline-derived CDR1 and CDR2 are SGHRS and YFSETQ. Trimming took 1 base from V and 0 from J, leaving 5 bases between them. The DNA for the CDR3 is TGCGCCAGCAGCTTGACCCTCTCTGGGGCCAACGTCCTGACTTTC. Its protein product is CASSLTLSGANVLTF.

The V and J genes are TRBV25-1 and TRBJ1-5; tentative D call: TRBD1 (5 bases). From germline, CDR1 is MGHDK and CDR2 SYGVNS. V lost 5 bases to trimming and J lost 3 bases, with 11 bases between them. The CDR3 is 14 amino acids. CDR3 region: CASSNGGTNQPQHF. As DNA, the CDR3 is TGTGCCAGCAGTAACGGAGGGACCAATCAGCCCCAGCATTTT.

J is TRBJ2-1 and V is TRBV19; unclear D gene. The length of the CDR3 is 13 residues. In germline, CDR1 is LNHDA, CDR2 SQIVND (reference sequence). The V gene lost 1 base and the J gene lost 3 bases, with 4 bases spanning the gap. The CDR3 region is CASSIGVYNEQFF. CDR3 sequence (DNA): TGTGCCAGTAGTATAGGGGTCTACAATGAGCAGTTCTTC.

The J gene is TRBJ2-1, the V gene TRBV28; D assignment may be TRBD1 or TRBD2 (6 bases each). The CDR3 extends over 16 amino acids. The germline gives CDR1 MDHEN, CDR2 SYDVKM. V lost 6 bases, J lost 4 bases, and 19 bases lay in between. DNA of the CDR3: TGTGCCAGCAGCCCAGACCGAGGGGGGTTTTACAATGAGCAGTTCTTC. Encoded protein: CASSPDRGGFYNEQFF.

This sequence joins TRBV28 and TRBJ1-2; possible D gene TRBD1, 6 bases. The V end lost 7 bases, the J end lost 7 bases, and 16 bases lay between the germline ends. The germline CDR1 and CDR2 sequences are MDHEN and SYDVKM. This CDR3 region has 13 residues. CDR3 protein: CASTSSGARGYTF. CDR3 bases: TGTGCCAGCACCTCCTCAGGGGCGCGTGGCTACACCTTC.

This chain joins TRBV9 and TRBJ2-1, with 9 bases identical to TRBD1. Germline V CDR1 and CDR2: SGDLS, YYNGEE. The CDR3 is made up of 16 amino acids. V gave up 4 bases and J gave up 8 bases; unmatched junction bases: 13. The CDR3 nucleotides read TGTGCCAGCAGCCCCTTGACGGGACAGGGCGTCGATGAGCAGTTCTTC. Translation: CASSPLTGQGVDEQFF.

V is TRBV14 and J is TRBJ2-1; 8 nucleotides agree with TRBD2. This CDR3 has 14 amino acids. V dropped 7 bases and J dropped 6; count of bases not matched to a gene: 8. Germline V CDR1 and CDR2: SGHDN, FVKESK. The DNA of the CDR3 is TGTGCCAGCAAGGGACTAGTCGGGGGCAATGAGCAGTTCTTC. Its protein product is CASKGLVGGNEQFF.

As DNA, the CDR3 is TGCAGTGCTAGAGTTATAGCGGGAGATACGCAGTATTTT. Its protein product is CSARVIAGDTQYF. The J gene is TRBJ2-3, the V gene TRBV20-1, with 7 nucleotides matching TRBD2. This CDR3 has 13 amino acids. Germline lookup yields CDR1 DFQATT and CDR2 SNEGSKA (reference sequence). J gave up 5 bases and V 1 base, and 3 bases lay outside the gene matches.

This sequence joins TRBV20-1 and TRBJ2-2; D gene unclear. The V and J ends lost 2 bases and 1 base respectively, with 11 bases between them. Germline values: CDR1 DFQATT, CDR2 SNEGSKA (reference sequence). The CDR3 has 15 amino acids. This CDR3 reads CSARSAPMNTGELFF. The CDR3 DNA follows: TGCAGTGCTAGATCAGCCCCAATGAACACCGGGGAGCTGTTTTTT.

V and J are TRBV15 and TRBJ1-4; D is perhaps TRBD1 (5 bases). Trimming left V 0 bases short and J 6 bases short, with 11 bases between. The CDR3 sequence is 15 residues long. Germline loops: CDR1 LNHNV, CDR2 YYDKDF (reference sequence). The CDR3 region has the DNA TGTGCCACCAGCAGAGATGGGGCAGCGGATGAAAAACTGTTTTTT. This encodes CATSRDGAADEKLFF.

This clonotype has only one observation. The V and J genes are TRBV20-1 and TRBJ2-7; D is uncertain. This CDR3 region has 13 residues. CDR1 is DFQATT, CDR2 SNEGSKA, per germline (reference sequence). Trimming pared 4 bases from V and 2 bases from J, leaving 12 bases between. Here the CDR3 reads CSAIDASAYEQYF. For the CDR3, the DNA is TGCAGTGCTATCGACGCTTCCGCCTACGAGCAGTACTTC.

The genes are TRBV13 and TRBJ2-1; D ambiguous. CDR3 length equals 11 residues. Trimming shortened V by 1 base and J by 11 bases, and 6 bases separated the two germline ends. CDR1 and CDR2 from the germline V gene are PRHDT and FYEKMQ (reference sequence). The DNA for the CDR3 is TGTGCCAGCAGCTTAGCCTATCAGCAGTTCTTC. Amino acids: CASSLAYQQFF. Drawing the rest from reference TRBV13 and TRBJ2-1, the complete variable domain is AAGVIQSPRHLIKEKRETATLKCYPIPRHDTVYWYQQGPGQDPQFLISFYEKMQSDKGSIPDRFSAQQFSDYHSELNMSSLELGDSALYFCASSLAYQQFFGPGTRLTVL.

V gene TRBV28 combines with J gene TRBJ2-5; D gene ambiguous. Trimming took off 6 bases at V and 4 bases at J, with 6 bases between the two ends. Looked up from germline, CDR1 is MDHEN and CDR2 is SYDVKM. The CDR3 is made up of 11 amino acids. CDR3 nucleotide sequence: TGTGCCAGCAGCGTTAGAGAGACCCAGTACTTC. The encoded protein is CASSVRETQYF. The complete variable domain, with remaining parts taken from reference TRBV28 and TRBJ2-5, reads DVKVTQSSRYLVKRTGEKVFLECVQDMDHENMFWYRQDPGLGLRLIYFSYDVKMKEKGDIPEGYSVSREKKERFSLILESASTNQTSMYLCASSVRETQYFGPGTRLLVL.

This clonotype was found once. This chain uses TRBV18 with TRBJ2-2, with TRBD2 matching over 10 bases. V shed 3 bases and J 4 bases; nucleotides not matched to a gene: 2. Germline V gene sequence: CDR1 KGHSH, CDR2 LQKENI. The CDR3 contains 15 residues. Written as DNA, the CDR3 is TGTGCCAGCTCACCCTCTAGCGGGAGCACCGGGGAGCTGTTTTTT. Amino acids: CASSPSSGSTGELFF.

This chain uses TRBV3-1 with TRBJ2-2; 8 bases match TRBD1. The germline CDR1 and CDR2 sequences are LGHDT and YNNKEL (reference sequence). The CDR3 totals 16 residues. V lost 4 bases, J lost 6 bases, and 10 bases stayed unmatched. The CDR3 loop is CASSRTGRNYAGELFF. Here the CDR3 DNA reads TGTGCCAGCAGCCGGACAGGGAGAAACTACGCCGGGGAGCTGTTTTTT.

The chain combines TRBV20-1 with TRBJ2-1; 7 nucleotides align to TRBD2. V trimming: 3 bases; J trimming: 4 bases; junction bases outside the gene matches: 9. Germline lookup yields CDR1 DFQATT and CDR2 SNEGSKA (reference sequence). This CDR3 has 15 residues. The CDR3 loop is CSARAPGTTYNEQFF. The DNA for the CDR3 is TGCAGTGCTAGGGCCCCCGGGACTACTTACAATGAGCAGTTCTTC.

The chain has TRBV27 and TRBJ2-7; 13 bases are shared with TRBD2. V gave up 4 bases and J gave up 2 bases; unmatched junction bases: 5. This CDR3 region has 16 residues. The germline gives CDR1 MNHEY, CDR2 SMNVEV (reference sequence). CDR3 DNA sequence: TGTGCCAGCAGTTCCCGACTAGCGGGAGGCCCCTACGAGCAGTACTTC. Its translation is CASSSRLAGGPYEQYF.

This clonotype was detected only once. The chain uses TRBV23-1 and TRBJ2-5, with D possibly being TRBD2 (6 bases). TRBV23-1 is placed among ORFs of uncertain function. The V and J ends lost 10 bases and 1 base respectively, with 13 bases between them. The CDR3 is 13 residues long. The chain's CDR3 is CAIWDSGQETQYF. CDR3 coding DNA: TGCGCCATCTGGGACTCCGGCCAAGAGACCCAGTACTTC.

This clonotype is a singleton in its sample. This chain links TRBV9 with TRBJ1-4, with D possibly matching TRBD1 (5 bases). The V end lost 2 bases, the J end lost 7 bases, and 9 bases lay between the germline ends. Germline V gene lookup returns CDR1 SGDLS and CDR2 YYNGEE. The CDR3 is 13 amino acids. The CDR3: CASSVREREKLFF. In DNA form, the CDR3 reads TGTGCCAGCAGCGTCAGGGAGCGTGAAAAACTGTTTTTT.

This chain connects TRBV12-3 or TRBV12-4 to TRBJ1-1; D may be TRBD1 (5 bases). CDR3 length equals 12 residues. V gave up 7 bases and J gave up 7 bases, with 13 bases separating them. The CDR3 DNA is TGTGCCAGCATCGGGGGGAGGGATGAAGCTTTCTTT. This codes for CASIGGRDEAFF.

The chain couples TRBV12-3 or TRBV12-4 to TRBJ2-7; D is possibly TRBD1 or TRBD2 (5 bases each). Trimming shortened V by 5 bases and J by 5 bases, and 28 bases separated the two germline ends. The CDR3 loop spans 18 amino acids. The CDR3 coding sequence is TGTGCCAGCAGTGCCAACCCTACCCAATGGAGGTCCAGGGACGAGCAGTACTTC. Its translation: CASSANPTQWRSRDEQYF.

V usage is TRBV21-1 and J usage is TRBJ1-1. TRBV21-1 is a listed pseudogene. The CDR3 spans 13 residues. This CDR3 reads CASSGPPGTEAFF. Written as DNA, the CDR3 is TGTGCCAGCAGCGGACCTCCTGGAACTGAAGCTTTCTTT.

The chain has TRBV24-1 and TRBJ2-2, with D tentatively TRBD1 (5 bases). Looked up from germline, CDR1 is KGHDR and CDR2 is SFDVKD. CDR3 length: 15 amino acids. The V end was cut by 4 bases, the J end by 3 bases, with 11 bases between. The CDR3 DNA follows: TGTGCCACCAGTGACAGGGCCGCGGACACCGGGGAGCTGTTTTTT. Amino acids: CATSDRAADTGELFF.

This clonotype came up once. The chain uses TRBV21-1 and TRBJ2-5. TRBV21-1 has pseudogene status. This CDR3 has 15 amino acids. The CDR3 is CASSKEPTVLETQYF. The CDR3 coding sequence is TGTGCCAGCAGCAAAGAGCCCACCGTCCTGGAGACCCAGTACTTC.